Below are 14 T cell receptor beta chains sequenced from a single sample in a study of technical replicates of blood from several donors. Measured with immunoSEQ multiplex PCR; TCRdb has only the in-frame clones, and not every one. The sample consists of about 94,000 clones, 90% to 96% of them appearing once. The sample comprised T cells isolated from PBMCs. Every receptor here comes from a human donor in good health.

This clone came up once. The chain couples TRBV5-3 to TRBJ1-4; weak D call: TRBD1 (5 bases). TRBV5-3 is recorded as an ORF, its role being uncertain. Trimming shortened V by 7 bases and J by 0 bases, and 19 bases separated the two germline ends. The CDR3 is 17 residues long. The DNA of the CDR3 is TGTGCCAGAGTGTTTACAGGTATAAATGCAACTAATGAAAAACTGTTTTTT. As protein: CARVFTGINATNEKLFF.

This clone was recorded once. The rearrangement links TRBV5-1 to TRBJ1-5; maybe TRBD1 (6 bases). This CDR3 spans 13 amino acids. Per germline, CDR1 SGHRS and CDR2 YFSETQ. Trimming pared 0 bases from V and 5 bases from J, leaving 6 bases between. The CDR3 DNA is TGCGCCAGCAGCTTGGCAGGGGATCAGCCCCAGCATTTT. Protein sequence: CASSLAGDQPQHF.

This clone was recorded a few times. V is TRBV9 and J is TRBJ2-7, with 7 bases aligning to TRBD2. Germline CDR1 reads SGDLS; CDR2 reads YYNGEE. V dropped 3 bases and J dropped 3; count of bases not matched to a gene: 9. CDR3 length: 15 residues. CDR3 sequence (DNA): TGTGCCAGCAGCGATTACTCGGCGGGAGACTACGAGCAGTACTTC. It is translated as CASSDYSAGDYEQYF. The complete variable domain, with remaining parts taken from reference TRBV9 and TRBJ2-7, reads DSGVTQTPKHLITATGQRVTLRCSPRSGDLSVYWYQQSLDQGLQFLIQYYNGEERAKGNILERFSAQQFPDLHSELNLSSLELGDSALYFCASSDYSAGDYEQYFGPGTRLTVT.

This chain uses TRBV7-9 with TRBJ2-3; 9 positions agree with TRBD1. CDR1 and CDR2 (germline): SEHNR, FQNEAQ (reference sequence). There are 16 residues in the CDR3. The V segment lost 1 base and the J segment 0 bases; nucleotides outside the gene matches: 2. The CDR3 region is CASSLVTGGSTDTQYF. CDR3 DNA sequence: TGTGCCAGCAGCTTAGTGACAGGGGGTAGCACAGATACGCAGTATTTT.

The chain is built from TRBV18 and TRBJ1-3; TRBD1 is a possible D gene (6 bases). This CDR3 spans 17 amino acids. Germline assignment: CDR1 KGHSH and CDR2 LQKENI. V lost 6 bases to trimming and J lost 2 bases, with 20 bases between them. For the CDR3, the DNA is TGTGCCAGCTCCCCCCCACAGGGCGGTCAAACTGGAAACACCATATATTTT. This gives the protein CASSPPQGGQTGNTIYF.

The chain is built from TRBV5-6 and TRBJ2-3; 9 positions agree with TRBD2. Germline lookup yields CDR1 SGHDT and CDR2 YYEEEE. There are 16 residues in the CDR3. Unmatched junction bases numbered 11, after V lost 8 bases and J lost 1 base. The CDR3 sequence is CASSEAGGQGTDTQYF. The CDR3 DNA reads as TGTGCCAGTAGCGAGGCGGGAGGGCAAGGCACAGATACGCAGTATTTT.

V gene TRBV9 combines with J gene TRBJ2-1; a weak D match, TRBD2 (6 bases). This CDR3 is built from 15 residues. CDR1 and CDR2 from the germline V gene are SGDLS and YYNGEE. Between the trimmed V and J ends, which lost 2 bases and 1 base, there was a span of 10 bases. The CDR3, as DNA: TGTGCCAGCAGCGTCCAACTAGCTTCCTACAATGAGCAGTTCTTC. As protein: CASSVQLASYNEQFF.

This clone was seen a handful of times. The chain is built from TRBV6-5 and TRBJ2-2, with a possible D match to TRBD2 (5 bases). Trimming shortened V by 0 bases and J by 5 bases, and 10 bases separated the two germline ends. This CDR3 comprises 15 residues. The germline gives CDR1 MNHEY, CDR2 SVGAGI. The CDR3 is CASSYSGGSTGELFF. In nucleotides, the CDR3 is TGTGCCAGCAGTTACTCAGGAGGATCGACCGGGGAGCTGTTTTTT.

This rearrangement joins TRBV5-1 to TRBJ2-1; the match to TRBD1 covers 9 bases. Germline assignment: CDR1 SGHRS and CDR2 YFSETQ. The CDR3 consists of 15 residues. V lost 4 bases to trimming and J lost 3 bases; unmatched junction nucleotides: 5. CDR3 in DNA: TGCGCCAGCAGCCGACAGGGGGTTAGCTACAATGAGCAGTTCTTC. It codes for CASSRQGVSYNEQFF.

The rearrangement links TRBV5-1 to TRBJ2-5, with a tentative D call TRBD1 (5 bases). The CDR3 is made up of 14 amino acids. Germline lookup yields CDR1 SGHRS and CDR2 YFSETQ. V lost 1 base to trimming and J lost 5 bases, with 12 bases between them. Written as DNA, the CDR3 is TGCGCCAGCAGCTTGAGTCAGGGCCGGGAGACCCAGTACTTC. The encoded protein is CASSLSQGRETQYF.

The gene calls are TRBV6-6 and TRBJ1-3; 7 bases are shared with TRBD1. V gave up 6 bases and J gave up 4 bases; unmatched junction bases: 6. CDR1 and CDR2 (germline): MNHNY, SVGAGI (reference sequence). There are 14 residues in the CDR3. The chain's CDR3 is CASRQGRWGNTIYF. Written as DNA, the CDR3 is TGTGCCAGCAGACAGGGGAGATGGGGAAACACCATATATTTT.

This sequence joins TRBV7-8 and TRBJ2-3; 10 bases align to TRBD2. The CDR3 runs to 15 residues. V was pared by 5 bases and J by 4 bases, with 6 bases of the junction left unmatched. Germline V gene data show CDR1 as SGHVS and CDR2 as FQNEAQ. This chain's CDR3 is CASSKVTSGPDTQYF. The CDR3 DNA sequence: TGTGCCAGCAGCAAAGTGACTAGCGGGCCAGATACGCAGTATTTT.

The J gene is TRBJ1-1, the V gene TRBV7-2; perhaps TRBD1 as D (5 bases). This CDR3 spans 11 amino acids. V lost 11 bases to trimming and J lost 11 bases, with 18 bases between them. CDR1 and CDR2 from the germline V gene are SGHTA and FQGNSA. This CDR3 is CALTQDRFAFF. The CDR3 DNA reads TGTGCCCTCACTCAAGACAGATTTGCTTTCTTT.

The genes are TRBV28 and TRBJ2-3; D remains unclear. V was clipped by 4 bases and J by 0 bases, with 8 bases between them. This CDR3 spans 14 amino acids. Germline lookup yields CDR1 MDHEN and CDR2 SYDVKM. Written as DNA, the CDR3 is TGTGCCAGCAGTTCCCTTTCTAGCACAGATACGCAGTATTTT. Its protein is CASSSLSSTDTQYF. The full variable domain, in which reference TRBV28 and TRBJ2-3 provide the parts outside the CDR3, is DVKVTQSSRYLVKRTGEKVFLECVQDMDHENMFWYRQDPGLGLRLIYFSYDVKMKEKGDIPEGYSVSREKKERFSLILESASTNQTSMYLCASSSLSSTDTQYFGPGTRLTVL.